This paragraph covers one TCR beta chain sequence. Its antigen is undetermined. The germline V gene has CDR1 MNHEY and CDR2 SVGEGT. There are 17 residues in the CDR3. V trimming: 6 bases; J trimming: 4 bases; junction bases outside the gene matches: 13. Libraries were prepared by immunoSEQ multiplex PCR; TCRdb keeps only in-frame clonotypes and omits some of them. The data show 150,000 to 200,000 clones, with around 88% seen just once and 9.5% to 13% held by the top ten. These data belong to a study of T cell responses to AZD1222 COVID-19 vaccine. Study-wide results and limits: Spike-specific TCRs gained breadth and depth after people received two AZD1222 doses.

The sample was peripheral blood, taken 28 days after the second AZD1222 dose. The origin of this receptor is an adult who received the AZD1222 COVID-19 vaccine. V usage is TRBV6-2 or TRBV6-3 and J usage is TRBJ1-1, with TRBD1 identical over 11 bases. CDR3 coding DNA: TGTGCCAGCAGCAGGACAGGGGGCGCTTTGGGTGGCACTGAAGCTTTCTTT. It encodes CASSRTGGALGGTEAFF.